What follows describes a single T cell receptor beta chain. The target antigen is unknown. This sample was included in a study of cytomegalovirus exposure and HLA in healthy donors. Overall study: Per a later analysis, the roughly 670 first-cohort and 100 to 150 validation repertoires shared one platform.

The assay was immunoSEQ multiplex PCR, and TCRdb's table has in-frame clones only and misses some. This sample yields approximately 150,000 clones, of which roughly 87% are seen a single time; under 5% belongs to the top ten. Germline loops: CDR1 MNHEY, CDR2 SMNVEV (reference sequence). This CDR3 spans 14 amino acids. V was clipped by 5 bases and J by 0 bases, with 8 bases between them. General observations from the study: In vitro assays verified that a few CMV-associated chains recognized CMV antigens specifically. Most TCR sequences proved rare, with some public TCRs found in many donors. High sensitivity and specificity were reportedly achieved when the classifier diagnosed cytomegalovirus status.

This sequence was found in a man aged 18 to 30 in good health and CMV-seropositive. The chain recombines TRBV27 with TRBJ2-1, with D maybe TRBD1 (5 bases). Input material: PBMCs. The CDR3 sequence is CASSPGISYNEQFF. The CDR3 DNA is TGTGCCAGCAGTCCAGGGATCTCCTACAATGAGCAGTTCTTC.